The rows below give T cell receptor beta chains drawn from one sample of a study of blood T cell repertoires in COVID-19. Profiling relied on immunoSEQ multiplex PCR, and the TCRdb table lists in-frame clones only, not all of them. The top ten clones hold roughly 17% of a sample with more than 45,000 clones, about 83% of them seen once. Specimen: peripheral blood. These receptors came from a man between 35 and 55 years old with acute or convalescent COVID-19. The CDR3 runs from the conserved cysteine through the conserved F or W. D genes are given only for firm matches. Where a row states a size, it is once, few, many or the class of an expanded clone; other rows omit it.

V: TRBV9; J: TRBJ1-2; D: TRBD1; size: .; CDR3: CASSTTGVGGGYTF; DNA: TGTGCCAGCAGCACTACAGGGGTGGGCGGTGGCTACACCTTC
V: TRBV2; J: TRBJ1-4; D: TRBD1; size: .; CDR3: CASSGSGGGLFF; DNA: TGTGCCAGCAGTGGGTCAGGGGGCGGACTGTTTTTT
V: TRBV18; J: TRBJ1-6; D: .; size: .; CDR3: CASSEGPGMRSPLHF; DNA: TGTGCCAGCTCGGAGGGGCCGGGGATGCGATCACCCCTCCACTTT
V: TRBV6-5; J: TRBJ1-2; D: .; size: .; CDR3: CASRPPRTGNYGYTF; DNA: TGTGCCAGCAGACCTCCAAGAACAGGGAACTATGGCTACACCTTC
V: TRBV30; J: TRBJ1-2; D: TRBD1; size: .; CDR3: CAWSRDSNYGYTF; DNA: TGTGCCTGGAGTAGGGACAGTAACTATGGCTACACCTTC
V: TRBV19; J: TRBJ2-3; D: .; size: .; CDR3: CASSIGPGRVTSTDTQYF; DNA: TGTGCCAGTAGTATTGGCCCCGGGCGGGTAACAAGCACAGATACGCAGTATTTT
V: TRBV3-1/TRBV3-2; J: TRBJ1-2; D: .; size: .; CDR3: CASSQERGIGAWSGGYTF; DNA: TGTGCCAGCAGCCAAGAACGGGGTATAGGCGCTTGGTCGGGTGGCTACACCTTC
V: TRBV6-4; J: TRBJ1-1; D: TRBD1; size: .; CDR3: CASTRSQGDTEAFF; DNA: TGTGCCAGCACAAGGTCTCAGGGGGACACTGAAGCTTTCTTT
V: TRBV19; J: TRBJ1-6; D: .; size: .; CDR3: CASREGHPYNSPLHF; DNA: TGTGCCAGTAGAGAAGGACATCCCTATAATTCACCCCTCCACTTT
V: TRBV30; J: TRBJ1-6; D: .; size: .; CDR3: CAWSVLHTGLNTLHF; DNA: TGTGCCTGGAGTGTACTTCACACCGGGTTAAACACCCTCCACTTT
V: TRBV21-1; J: TRBJ2-3; D: .; size: .; CDR3: CASSKAGLAGTQYF; DNA: TGTGCCAGCAGCAAAGCGGGGCTAGCGGGGACGCAGTATTTT
V: TRBV3-1/TRBV3-2; J: TRBJ1-4; D: .; size: .; CDR3: CASSQDVGERKLFF; DNA: TGTGCCAGCAGCCAAGATGTTGGGGAGAGGAAACTGTTTTTT
V: TRBV14; J: TRBJ2-3; D: TRBD1; size: .; CDR3: CASSQDTGVTDTQYF; DNA: TGTGCCAGCAGCCAAGATACAGGGGTCACAGATACGCAGTATTTT
V: TRBV29-1; J: TRBJ1-2; D: TRBD1; size: .; CDR3: CSVTGTETNYGYTF; DNA: TGCAGCGTTACTGGGACAGAAACTAACTATGGCTACACCTTC
V: TRBV11-3; J: TRBJ1-1; D: TRBD1; size: .; CDR3: CASSLSRQGEAFF; DNA: TGTGCCAGCAGCTTATCGAGACAGGGTGAAGCTTTCTTT
V: TRBV3-1/TRBV3-2; J: TRBJ2-3; D: .; size: .; CDR3: CASSQAQGPDTQYF; DNA: TGTGCCAGCAGCCAAGCGCAGGGCCCAGATACGCAGTATTTT
V: TRBV5-1; J: TRBJ2-2; D: TRBD1; size: .; CDR3: CASSWGQGPGELFF; DNA: TGCGCCAGCAGCTGGGGACAGGGTCCCGGGGAGCTGTTTTTT
V: TRBV5-1; J: TRBJ2-2; D: .; size: .; CDR3: CASSAAQDTGELFF; DNA: TGCGCCAGCAGCGCCGCCCAGGACACCGGGGAGCTGTTTTTT
V: TRBV10-3; J: TRBJ2-7; D: .; size: .; CDR3: CAISAETYEQYF; DNA: TGTGCCATCAGTGCAGAAACCTACGAGCAGTACTTC
V: TRBV7-6; J: TRBJ1-5; D: .; size: once; CDR3: CASSLMGARIYSNQPQHF; DNA: TGTGCCAGCAGCTTAATGGGGGCCCGCATTTATAGCAATCAGCCCCAGCATTTT
V: TRBV7-9; J: TRBJ1-2; D: .; size: .; CDR3: CASTPVANYGYTF; DNA: TGTGCCAGCACCCCAGTCGCTAACTATGGCTACACCTTC
V: TRBV28; J: TRBJ1-4; D: .; size: few; CDR3: CASSLLGGGNEKLFF; DNA: TGTGCCAGCAGTTTACTAGGGGGGGGTAATGAAAAACTGTTTTTT
V: TRBV6-1; J: TRBJ2-4; D: TRBD1; size: .; CDR3: CASSEEGQGLGIQYF; DNA: TGTGCCAGCAGTGAAGAAGGACAGGGGCTGGGCATTCAGTACTTC
V: TRBV25-1; J: TRBJ1-1; D: .; size: .; CDR3: CASSSGGVTEAFF; DNA: TGTGCCAGCAGTAGCGGGGGCGTCACTGAAGCTTTCTTT
V: TRBV14; J: TRBJ2-3; D: TRBD2; size: .; CDR3: CASSQGLLAGSPDTQYF; DNA: TGTGCCAGCAGCCAAGGCCTCCTAGCGGGGTCCCCAGATACGCAGTATTTT
V: TRBV5-8; J: TRBJ2-1; D: TRBD2; size: .; CDR3: CASSFTSGRVNEQFF; DNA: TGTGCCAGCAGCTTTACTAGCGGGAGGGTCAATGAGCAGTTCTTC
V: TRBV6-1; J: TRBJ2-7; D: .; size: .; CDR3: CASSDVGQRLGAFEQYF; DNA: TGTGCCAGCAGTGACGTCGGACAGCGCCTAGGGGCTTTCGAGCAGTACTTC
V: TRBV7-2; J: TRBJ1-1; D: .; size: .; CDR3: CASSPHGDYTEAFF; DNA: TGTGCCAGCAGCCCCCACGGGGACTACACTGAAGCTTTCTTT